This TCR beta chain was captured by sequencing in a study of control samples from healthy donors and cancer patients. Data came from immunoSEQ multiplex PCR; TCRdb stores just in-frame clones and leaves some out. The sample shows roughly 100,000 clones, 80% to 95% of them seen only once. CDR1 is LNHNV and CDR2 is YYDKDF in the germline V gene (reference sequence). The CDR3 runs to 15 residues. Trimming cost V 0 bases and J 4 bases, with 10 bases left between them. Sequencing used blood. The J gene is TRBJ1-5, the V gene TRBV15; no definite D call. The clonotype comes from a human donor in good health. The donor label of this sample is uncertain. CDR3 protein: CATSRERSTNQPQHF. CDR3 in DNA: TGTGCCACCAGCAGAGAGCGTTCTACAAATCAGCCCCAGCATTTT.